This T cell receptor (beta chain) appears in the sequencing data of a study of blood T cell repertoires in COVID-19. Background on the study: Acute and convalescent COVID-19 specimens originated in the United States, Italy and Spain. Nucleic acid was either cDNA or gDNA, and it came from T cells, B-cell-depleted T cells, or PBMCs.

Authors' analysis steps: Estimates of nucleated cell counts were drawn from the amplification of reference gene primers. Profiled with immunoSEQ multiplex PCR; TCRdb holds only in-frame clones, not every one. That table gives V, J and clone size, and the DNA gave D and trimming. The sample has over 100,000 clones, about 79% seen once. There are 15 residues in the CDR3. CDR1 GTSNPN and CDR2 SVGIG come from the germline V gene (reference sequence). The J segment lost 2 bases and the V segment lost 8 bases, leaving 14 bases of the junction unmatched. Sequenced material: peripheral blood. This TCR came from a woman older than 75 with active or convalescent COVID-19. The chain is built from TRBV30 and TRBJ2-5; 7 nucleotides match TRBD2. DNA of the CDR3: TGTGCCGCCGGGAGGCCGGGACGGACACAAGAGACCCAGTACTTC. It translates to CAAGRPGRTQETQYF. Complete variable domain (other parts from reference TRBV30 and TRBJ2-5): SQTIHQWPATLVQPVGSPLSLECTVEGTSNPNLYWYRQAAGRGLQLLFYSVGIGQISSEVPQNLSASRPQDRQFILSSKKLLLSDSGFYLCAAGRPGRTQETQYFGPGTRLLVL.